Detailed here is one TCR beta chain. Its cognate antigen has yet to be identified. No much larger clone exists at a distance of one base, and base qualities are not known. The immunoSEQ Assay, a bias-controlled multiplex PCR, was used to amplify TCRbeta CDR3 regions from genomic DNA. Processing in the source paper ran as follows. Nucleated cell counts per sample were estimated from amplification of reference gene primers within the assay. Sequence reads were collapsed and filtered to measure the absolute abundance of every unique TCRbeta CDR3 rearrangement. For each sample, productive Simpson clonality was calculated by taking the square root of Simpson's diversity index across productive rearrangements. TCRdb retrieved this table from immuneACCESS and kept in-frame rearrangements only. Not all clones are present; in checked studies, unresolved V genes account for under half, and no reason is known for the remainder. The V and J calls and clone size were taken over from that table, and D and trimming were inferred from the DNA. This sample has around 450,000 clones in its table, and 75% to 90% of those were observed once. The ten biggest clones cover 4% to 5.5% of the sample.

The sample is drawn from a study of blood T cell repertoires in COVID-19 (TCRdb year 2020). About the investigation overall: Collaborator samples came from the United States, Italy and Spain and covered acute and convalescent phases of COVID-19. The prospective study material was composed of cDNA or gDNA derived from T cells, B-cell-depleted T cells, or PBMCs. The dataset comprised deeply sampled blood TCRbeta repertoires from subjects exposed to, actively infected with, or recovered from COVID-19. The repertoires were made available in a free public database intended to serve as a resource for research on the immune response to SARS-CoV-2. Samples came from the ongoing ImmuneRACE study (first 160 participants) plus 1,254 subjects from 6 global collaborators. Nearly every sample came with metadata listing a de-identified subject ID, COVID-19 status, age in years and sex. HLA class I and class II types, where available, came from metadata supplied by the sample provider rather than from assay-based typing. Findings and caveats that apply to the study as a whole: Clinical and demographic metadata were provided uncurated, with the amount varying by source and participant.

Collaborating institutions collected whole blood in K2EDTA tubes following their own protocols. Collaborator samples were shipped for TCRbeta analysis as frozen whole blood, isolated PBMCs, or DNA extracted from either sample type. The TCR originated in a woman aged 30 to 39 with acute or convalescent COVID-19. The sequencing input was peripheral blood.

The DNA is TGTGCCAGCAGTCTGTCGGCTAACTATGGCTACACCTTC. Its translation is CASSLSANYGYTF. The V and J genes are TRBV27 and TRBJ1-2; no D gene can be assigned with confidence. V was cut back by 5 bases and J by 0 bases, leaving a gap of 7 bases between them. CDR1 and CDR2, looked up from the germline V gene (reference sequence), are MNHEY and SMNVEV. The CDR3 spans 13 residues, from the cysteine through the phenylalanine. The kept DNA is CDR3 alone, 39 bases in frame from the first base.